This T cell receptor (beta chain) was captured in a study of blood T cell repertoires in COVID-19. This clone was detected only a few times. TCRdb keeps only in-frame clones here, not all; method: immunoSEQ multiplex PCR. The data contain about 260,000 clones, around 80% of them singletons. Material for sequencing was peripheral blood. This receptor was taken from a man in his fifties or sixties with acute or convalescent COVID-19.

The CDR3 coding sequence is TGTGCCAGCAGTTACTTTAGGACAGGGTCAGGCTACACCTTC. This translates into CASSYFRTGSGYTF. V gene TRBV6-5 combines with J gene TRBJ1-2; 8 bases are shared with TRBD1. J lost 8 bases, V lost 1 base, and 6 bases had no gene match. CDR1 is MNHEY and CDR2 is SVGAGI in the germline V gene. The CDR3 sequence is 14 residues long.